The T cell receptor (beta chain) described here comes from a study of blood T cell repertoires in COVID-19. Turning to the study itself: Spain, Italy and the United States supplied samples that represented acute and convalescent COVID-19.

Participant reports of clinical history set cohort assignment. Recovered Cohort 3 donors showed two negative PCRs, clearance, or symptom resolution. Some clones are missing from TCRdb's copy, which holds only in-frame ones; the method was immunoSEQ multiplex PCR. The sample carries about 200,000 clones, 65% to 90% recorded once. This clone was seen only a few times. Germline-derived CDR1 and CDR2 are SNHLY and FYNNEI. The V and J ends lost 7 bases and 3 bases respectively, with 27 bases between them. The CDR3 loop spans 18 amino acids. The sequenced sample was PBMCs or T cells enriched from blood (not recorded which). This receptor was taken from a man between 35 and 55 years old who had recovered from COVID-19. V gene TRBV2 combines with J gene TRBJ1-1; possible D gene TRBD1, 5 bases. The CDR3: CASTGRPRGLNTYTEAFF. CDR3 DNA sequence: TGTGCCAGCACGGGGAGGCCTCGGGGCTTAAATACCTACACTGAAGCTTTCTTT.